This is a list of T cell receptor beta chains from one sample in a study of control samples from healthy donors and cancer patients. The assay was immunoSEQ multiplex PCR, and TCRdb's table has in-frame clones only and misses some. Of about 96,000 clones listed, more than 85% are singletons. Material: blood. The receptors come from a man in his late teens or twenties in good health. The CDR3 runs from the conserved cysteine through the conserved F or W.

V gene,J gene,CDR3 protein
TRBV19,TRBJ1-2,CASSIRTGAGYTF
TRBV27,TRBJ2-1,CASSSKTSGGLNEQFF
TRBV28,TRBJ1-5,CASSKGNQPQHF
TRBV5-1,TRBJ1-2,CASSFQTGEINYGYTF
TRBV27,TRBJ1-1,CASTTGTGSTEAFF
TRBV30,TRBJ1-1,CAGTGDLIPEAFF
TRBV4-1,TRBJ2-5,CASSQPGLARKTQYF
TRBV7-6,TRBJ1-1,CASRPENQGNTEAFF
TRBV20-1,TRBJ2-1,CSRQGDNEQFF
TRBV5-1,TRBJ2-3,CASSLAGFNGDTQYF
TRBV5-4,TRBJ1-2,CASSFPGQGGYTF
TRBV7-9,TRBJ2-1,CASSKRASGGYNEQFF
TRBV12-5,TRBJ2-7,CASGLAPGGVRYYEQYF
TRBV19,TRBJ1-1,CASSMTGGGNTEAFF
TRBV3-1/TRBV3-2,TRBJ1-2,CASSQMQGANYGYTF
TRBV2,TRBJ2-2,CASSEAFASAGELFF
TRBV6-5,TRBJ2-3,CASRPGQGFTDTQYF
TRBV7-9,TRBJ2-1,CASSSPGTRSGEQFF
TRBV7-3,TRBJ2-3,CASSSTGGDTDTQYF
TRBV28,TRBJ1-1,CASSFGTGGTEAFF
TRBV5-6,TRBJ1-1,CASSLAGNTEAFF
TRBV18,TRBJ2-7,CASSPAGTGQSYEQYF
TRBV6-6,TRBJ1-2,CASTPEGGPGHYGYTF
TRBV5-4,TRBJ1-2,CASSPPTGQGDGYTF
TRBV19,TRBJ2-4,CASRGPQNNIQYF
TRBV4-1,TRBJ1-6,CASSHQTGGSPLHF
TRBV30,TRBJ1-6,CAWSELGPSNSPLHF
TRBV15,TRBJ2-5,CATSREFRGGETQYF
TRBV9,TRBJ2-4,CASSVGQVQGIQYF
TRBV6-5,TRBJ1-4,CASSYSGQTTNEKLFF
TRBV23-1,TRBJ1-1,CASSQFQGYTEAFF
TRBV27,TRBJ1-2,CASSFGRENYGYTF
TRBV18,TRBJ2-1,CASSPGRRGNEQFF
TRBV7-3,TRBJ1-1,CASSPGPTRGSNTEAFF
TRBV28,TRBJ2-4,CASNTPSGGKNIQYF
TRBV6-5,TRBJ1-1,CASSSQGASTEAFF
TRBV7-9,TRBJ1-1,CASSLPQEVPTTEAFF
TRBV6-1,TRBJ2-7,CASSERSSYEQYF
TRBV14,TRBJ1-2,CASSLGDSRENNYGYTF
TRBV2,TRBJ1-1,CASSGDRTNTEAFF
TRBV7-9,TRBJ2-7,CASSLGAGRQSPYEQYF
TRBV15,TRBJ2-2,CATSRDLTSGETGELFF
TRBV12-5,TRBJ1-2,CASGGTGDGYTF
TRBV7-2,TRBJ2-5,CASSRTPQETQYF
TRBV7-6,TRBJ2-7,CASSLPRGGGTYEQYF